This T cell receptor (beta chain) was documented in a study of T cells after yellow fever vaccination. V was clipped by 6 bases and J by 6 bases, with 14 bases between them. The CDR3 loop spans 13 amino acids. Germline-derived CDR1 and CDR2 are SNHLY and FYNNEI. TCRdb reanalysed the 5' RACE reads using MiXCR and keeps one entry per CDR3 protein. The sample lists fewer than 350,000 distinct CDR3 sequences, 4% to 5.5% occurring once. This receptor was obtained from a man aged 18 to 29 who received the YFV17D yellow fever vaccine. The rearrangement joins TRBV2 to TRBJ1-1; tentative D call: TRBD1 (5 bases). Here the sequenced sample was PBMCs, taken 15 days after the yellow fever booster vaccination. In DNA form, the CDR3 reads TGTGCCAGCAGCGGGGGGAGGAGGGCTGAAGCTTTCTTT. This codes for CASSGGRRAEAFF. The full variable domain, rest sourced from reference TRBV2 and TRBJ1-1, is EPEVTQTPSHQVTQMGQEVILRCVPISNHLYFYWYRQILGQKVEFLVSFYNNEISEKSEIFDDQFSVERPDGSNFTLKIRSTKLEDSAMYFCASSGGRRAEAFFGQGTRLTVV.